The present entry profiles one T cell receptor beta chain with its context. Its cognate antigen has yet to be identified. The input lacks base qualities; no much larger clone sits a single base away. The data belong to a study of cytomegalovirus exposure and HLA in healthy donors (TCRdb year 2017). With regard to the full study: According to a later analysis, one platform produced both the 100 to 150 validation repertoires and the 730 or so repertoires of the first cohort. The study combined high-throughput TCR immunosequencing, statistical association of individual TCRs with disease status, and machine learning to predict cytomegalovirus infection status. The study aimed to test whether cataloging public T cell receptors could reveal signatures of past pathogen exposure. A separate validation cohort of approximately 130 different subjects was used in addition to the approximately 700-subject first cohort.

Findings and caveats that apply to the study as a whole: A total of roughly 160 TCR beta chains were listed by the study as associated with cytomegalovirus. While some public TCRs were present in many individuals, most TCR sequences turned up only very rarely across donors. According to the authors, the approach could potentially be generalized to other disease states and immunological phenotypes. Of the cluster scores, roughly 95% were above 0 in a later analysis, which found that TCRs clustered in the first cohort also tended to co-occur in the 120 or so validation repertoires. A later analysis lacked HLA typing for the validation cohort, so it scored co-occurrence in that cohort across all 120 or so repertoires. The classifier was reported to diagnose cytomegalovirus status with high specificity and sensitivity in both the original cohort and the validation cohort. In vitro tests confirmed that a few of the cytomegalovirus-associated TCR beta chains recognize cytomegalovirus antigens.

Libraries were built with the immunoSEQ multiplex PCR assay. As for the authors' bioinformatics: A statistical classification framework was built for diagnosing cytomegalovirus status from the catalog of TCR beta chain sequences. TCRdb provides this immuneACCESS table in a form limited to in-frame rearrangements. Some clones are lacking; in checked studies, under half of them reflect an unresolved V gene, and why the rest are absent is not known. The D gene and trimming were derived from the DNA, and the V and J assignments and clone size from that table. Recorded for this sample are about 170,000 clones; under 90% of them occurred a single time. Under 13% of the sample rests with the top ten. The donors belonged to the validation cohort of around 130 subjects, which was separate from the approximately 610-subject first cohort. From cysteine to phenylalanine, the CDR3 is 14 amino acids long. Only CDR3 DNA is held: 42 bases, read in frame from base 1. A distance of 7 bases separates the germline ends of V and J, which lose 0 bases and 1 base respectively. Looking up the germline V gene (reference sequence) yields CDR1 PRHDT and CDR2 FYEKMQ.

The rearrangement combines TRBV13 with TRBJ2-7; a weak D assignment points to TRBD1 (5 bases agree). Material for sequencing was PBMCs. The receptor comes from a woman aged 18-29 years in good health and CMV-seropositive. The DNA reads as follows: TGTGCCAGCAGCTTAGGGGGGCGGTCCTACGAGCAGTACTTC. Its protein reads: CASSLGGRSYEQYF. Beyond the CDR3, the reference TRBV13 and TRBJ2-7 genes provide the residues; the full variable domain reads: AAGVIQSPRHLIKEKRETATLKCYPIPRHDTVYWYQQGPGQDPQFLISFYEKMQSDKGSIPDRFSAQQFSDYHSELNMSSLELGDSALYFCASSLGGRSYEQYFGPGTRLTVT.